This entry features one T cell receptor (beta chain) sequence. There is no known antigen for this receptor. No base quality values were provided; no much bigger clone lies one nucleotide off. The data belong to a study of OX40 agonist ivuxolimab in advanced cancers. Background on the whole study: The costimulatory receptor OX40 (CD134) was targeted by ivuxolimab, a fully human IgG2 agonistic monoclonal antibody. Among the roughly 52 dose-escalation patients, roughly 20 had hepatocellular carcinoma, approximately 15 melanoma, 9 renal cell carcinoma and 9 head and neck cancer. Peripheral TCRbeta sequencing aimed to test whether ivuxolimab altered TCR sequence diversity and caused clonal T-cell expansion. Prior anti-PD-1, anti-PD-L1 or anti-CTLA-4 therapy was permitted, and less than 45% of dose-escalation patients had received checkpoint inhibitors. Three dose-escalation patients achieved partial responses, one with hepatocellular carcinoma and two with cutaneous melanoma. Intravenous ivuxolimab was administered to patients every 2 weeks at six dose levels: 0.01, 0.1, 0.3, 1.5, 3 and 10 mg/kg. The dose-escalation cohort was 82.7% male with a mean age of about 60 years, ranging from roughly 20 to 80. The paper describes the monotherapy dose-escalation part (N = 52 patients) of the phase I trial of ivuxolimab. The research as a whole found: In partial responders in the 0.1-3.0 mg/kg groups, normalized peripheral clonal expansion was found to be among the lowest, especially among CD8+ T cells. The antigen specificity of the peripheral T cells that underwent clonal expansion was not determined. Low levels of normalized T-cell clonal expansion were also seen in some patients who did not respond. At doses of 0.1 to 3.0 mg/kg, clonal expansion of both CD4+ and CD8+ blood T cells was observed from baseline to week 6. After ivuxolimab, CD8+ T cells had more expanded clones than CD4+ T cells on average.

Patients with a history of autoimmune disease or receiving systemic immunosuppression were excluded from the trial. Peripheral blood for TCR sequencing was collected from all dose cohorts at baseline, on cycle 4 day 1, and on cycle 7 day 1. The samples were drawn from a first-in-human, open-label, multicenter phase I dose-escalation trial of ivuxolimab. Adults with locally advanced or metastatic melanoma, renal cell carcinoma, hepatocellular carcinoma or head and neck squamous cell carcinoma were enrolled in the trial. Before TCR sequencing, CD4+ T cells and CD8+ T cells were sorted from peripheral blood as separate populations. Via the germline V gene, CDR1 is LGHNA and CDR2 YSLEER. V loses 0 bases, J loses 3 bases, and the germline ends lie 11 bases apart. The CDR3 runs 16 amino acids, cysteine and phenylalanine included. The DNA shown is the 48-base CDR3, in frame from base 1. Genomic DNA was extracted from sorted cells for sequencing of the TCRbeta CDR3 region. The immunoSEQ Assay was used for sequencing of TCRbeta CDR3 regions. Not all clones reach the TCRdb copy of this immuneACCESS table, which keeps in-frame sequences only. Checked studies attribute under half of the gap to unresolved V genes and leave the rest unexplained. The sample records 98,000 or so clones, approximately 80% of which are singletons. The top ten constitute more than 1.4% of the sample.

The chain uses TRBV4-3 and TRBJ1-4; confidence is insufficient to name the D gene. This sequence originates from an adult with an advanced solid tumor such as melanoma, head and neck, liver or kidney cancer. The material was CD4+ or CD8+ T cells sorted from blood, obtained in a trial of the OX40 agonist ivuxolimab. In nucleotides, the sequence is TGCGCCAGCAGCCAAGATCCGGGTTCGGCTAATGAAAAACTGTTTTTT. This yields the protein CASSQDPGSANEKLFF.